Below are 22 T cell receptor beta chains sequenced from a single sample in a study of breast tumors, draining lymph nodes, adjacent tissues. Breast cancer patients provided tissue from their axillary draining lymph nodes. MiXCR, applied by TCRdb to the multiplex PCR reads, yields one record per CDR3 protein. The repertoire holds over 250,000 distinct CDR3 sequences, roughly 30% seen once, with 1.1% in the top ten. Material for sequencing was axillary lymph node tissue. The receptor source for this set is a female donor with breast cancer. Some clones in this sample may be carry-over from other donors' samples.

In the case of this clonotype: A much larger clone sits a single nucleotide away, making a read error possible. The V and J genes are TRBV5-1 and TRBJ2-1, with a tentative D call TRBD1 (6 bases). CDR3 size: 15 residues. CDR1 SGHRS and CDR2 YFSETQ come from the germline V gene. CDR3 sequence: CASSLDSRSYNGQFF. The CDR3 nucleotides are TGTGCCAGCAGCTTGGACAGCCGCTCCTACAATGGGCAGTTCTTC.

This clonotype was counted ten times or more. The gene calls are TRBV20-1 and TRBJ2-2; TRBD1 is a possible D gene (6 bases). The CDR3 sequence is 15 residues long. Germline V gene sequence: CDR1 DFQATT, CDR2 SNEGSKA (reference sequence). Trimming removed 0 bases at V and 3 bases at J, with 11 bases between. CDR3 nucleotides: TGCAGTGCTAGAGATCCCAGGGGTCACACCGGGGAGCTGTTTTTT. This gives the protein CSARDPRGHTGELFF.

In this sample, this clonotype turned up many times. The chain combines TRBV5-1 with TRBJ2-7; D may match TRBD1 or TRBD2 (5 bases each). Trimming removed 0 bases from V and 3 bases from J, with 13 bases in between. Germline CDR1 is SGHRS and CDR2 is YFSETQ. The CDR3 covers 15 residues. CDR3 sequence reads: CASSLGGSPFYEQYF. For the CDR3, the DNA is TGCGCCAGCAGCTTGGGGGGGAGCCCCTTCTACGAGCAGTACTTC.

About this clonotype: One end of the junction fails to match germline, which may point to a read error. The CDR3 DNA follows: TGTGCCAGCAGTTACAAGGCGGGAACCTCCTACGAGCAGTACTTC. This sequence encodes CASSYKAGTSYEQYF. This sequence joins TRBV10-3 and TRBJ2-7; D perhaps matches TRBD2 (6 bases). The CDR3 contains 15 residues. The V gene's germline CDR1 is ENHRY and CDR2 SYGVKD.

Ten or more counts support this clonotype. The chain uses TRBV9 and TRBJ2-1; possibly TRBD2 for D (8 bases). Trimming stripped 0 bases from V and 6 bases from J, with 22 bases between. Germline V gene lookup returns CDR1 SGDLS and CDR2 YYNGEE. CDR3 length equals 18 residues. In nucleotides, the CDR3 is TGTGCCAGCAGCGTAGGGGAGAGGGGACTAGGGGGCCGCAATGAGCAGTTCTTC. It codes for CASSVGERGLGGRNEQFF.

This clonotype was seen at least ten times. The chain has TRBV20-1 and TRBJ2-1; TRBD2 agrees at 10 bases. Germline values: CDR1 DFQATT, CDR2 SNEGSKA (reference sequence). Losses at the gene ends were 5 bases for V and 5 bases for J; bases not matched to a gene: 9. This CDR3 has 15 residues. Written as DNA, the CDR3 is TGCAGTGCTGGGGCTAGCGGGAGTCGAAACAATGAGCAGTTCTTC. Its translation: CSAGASGSRNNEQFF.

This clonotype was seen at least ten times. The chain joins TRBV12-3 or TRBV12-4 to TRBJ1-5; a possible D gene is TRBD1 (5 bases). CDR3 length: 15 residues. Deletions cut 4 bases from V and 9 bases from J, with 19 bases between. The CDR3: CASSSIGDGTGPQHF. For the CDR3, the DNA is TGTGCCAGCAGTTCGATAGGGGACGGGACTGGGCCCCAGCATTTT.

This clonotype was detected ten times or more. The CDR3 nucleotides are TGTGCCAGCAGGACAGGGCCTAGGGATGAGCAGTTCTTC. Translating gives CASRTGPRDEQFF. The chain carries TRBV7-9 and TRBJ2-1; 7 nucleotides agree with TRBD1. V shed 6 bases and J 8 bases; nucleotides not matched to a gene: 7. This CDR3 is built from 13 residues. The V gene's germline CDR1 is SEHNR and CDR2 FQNEAQ (reference sequence).

As for this clonotype: A much more abundant neighbour one base away suggests this may be a read error. The V gene is TRBV12-3 or TRBV12-4, the J gene TRBJ2-1; TRBD2 might be the D (6 bases). The CDR3 runs to 13 residues. CDR3 sequence: CAGRPTAGSGQFF. The CDR3 DNA is TGTGCCGGCAGGCCTACTGCGGGATCGGGGCAGTTCTTC.

With respect to this clonotype: The conserved final phenylalanine or tryptophan is absent from the CDR3, which likely points to a read error. This chain joins TRBV29-1 and TRBJ1-3; D remains unclear. The CDR3 is 13 residues long. CDR1 and CDR2 (germline): SQVTM, ANQGSEA. The CDR3 coding sequence is TGCAGCGTCGAAATATCCTCTGGAAACATCATATATTCT. The encoded protein is CSVEISSGNIIYS.

The chain recombines TRBV13 with TRBJ2-1; 14 bases match TRBD2. The germline V gene has CDR1 PRHDT and CDR2 FYEKMQ (reference sequence). The CDR3 consists of 18 residues. The junction had 7 bases not matched to a gene; V was cut back by 4 bases and J by 2 bases. CDR3 residues: CASSSRLAGGRAYNEQFF. The DNA of the CDR3 is TGTGCCAGCAGCTCCCGACTAGCGGGAGGGCGCGCCTACAATGAGCAGTTCTTC.

V and J are TRBV6-5 and TRBJ2-5; D possibly matches TRBD1 or TRBD2 (5 bases each). The CDR3 is 14 amino acids. Germline V gene data show CDR1 as MNHEY and CDR2 as SVGAGI. The V end was cut by 6 bases, the J end by 5 bases, with 16 bases between. The chain's CDR3 is CASRPLAGSETQYF. The CDR3 DNA reads as TGTGCCAGCAGACCCCTAGCAGGGAGCGAGACCCAGTACTTC.

This clonotype came up many times. The rearrangement links TRBV20-1 to TRBJ2-7, with TRBD2 identical over 7 bases. The germline V gene has CDR1 DFQATT and CDR2 SNEGSKA (reference sequence). V shed 7 bases and J 0 bases; nucleotides not matched to a gene: 0. This CDR3 region has 11 residues. As DNA, the CDR3 is TGCAGTGGGACTAGCTCCTACGAGCAGTACTTC. The encoded protein is CSGTSSYEQYF.

This clonotype has a count of ten or more. The chain couples TRBV5-1 to TRBJ2-3; 8 bases fit TRBD1. Germline V gene data show CDR1 as SGHRS and CDR2 as YFSETQ. The CDR3 contains 14 residues. The trim removed 4 bases at V and 4 bases at J, leaving 5 bases unmatched. The CDR3 DNA sequence: TGCGCCAGCAGCCAAGGACAGGGCTCAGATACGCAGTATTTT. It yields the protein CASSQGQGSDTQYF.

Many counts were recorded for this clonotype. In DNA, the CDR3 is TGTGCCATCAGTAGGACTAGCGGAGACCTTAATGAGCAGTTCTTC. This sequence encodes CAISRTSGDLNEQFF. This chain connects TRBV10-3 to TRBJ2-1; 10 positions match TRBD2. The germline CDR1 and CDR2 sequences are ENHRY and SYGVKD. The CDR3 spans 15 residues. The ends lost 5 bases at V and 7 bases at J; junction bases unmatched: 8.

This clonotype was seen many times. V and J are TRBV24-1 and TRBJ2-3; D could derive from TRBD1 or TRBD2 (6 bases each). V lost 6 bases and J 3 bases, leaving 15 bases between the germline ends. CDR3 size: 15 residues. Germline CDR1 and CDR2: KGHDR and SFDVKD. The CDR3 region is CATSYSGAGTDTQYF. The CDR3 nucleotides are TGTGCCACCAGTTACTCGGGGGCGGGTACAGATACGCAGTATTTT.

This clonotype came up many times. The chain employs TRBV12-3 or TRBV12-4 and TRBJ2-7; 12 positions match TRBD2. V shed 6 bases, J shed 7 bases, and the junction held 10 bases outside the gene matches. This CDR3 spans 15 amino acids. CDR3 loop: CASSLIPGLAGEQYF. In nucleotides, the CDR3 is TGTGCCAGCAGCCTGATACCCGGACTAGCGGGGGAGCAGTACTTC.

The chain combines TRBV6-1 with TRBJ2-1; D gene uncertain. CDR3 length: 14 residues. Germline V gives CDR1 MNHNS, CDR2 SASEGT. The CDR3: CVAGPRAVGNEQFF. The CDR3 coding sequence is TGTGTCGCAGGACCCCGGGCCGTTGGGAATGAGCAGTTCTTC.

This clonotype appeared many times. The V call is TRBV7-6, the J call TRBJ2-5, with 7 bases lining up with TRBD2. The V and J ends lost 5 bases and 5 bases, in that order; junction bases with no gene match: 14. Germline CDR1 and CDR2: SGHVS and FNYEAQ. The CDR3 consists of 16 residues. The CDR3 region has the DNA TGTGCCAGCAGCGACTTGGGGGGAGGGCCTCGGGAGACCCAGTACTTC. Translating gives CASSDLGGGPRETQYF.

This clonotype was seen a few times. A much bigger clone sits one base away, suggesting this may be a read error. V usage is TRBV19 and J usage is TRBJ1-2; D remains ambiguous. The CDR3 has 12 residues. Trimming stripped 8 bases from V and 8 bases from J, with 15 bases between. Germline V gene lookup returns CDR1 LNHDA and CDR2 SQIVND (reference sequence). The CDR3 DNA is TGTGCCAGTCTACGGGGAAACCGAGGCTACACCTTC. Protein product: CASLRGNRGYTF.

This clonotype was recorded many times. The V call is TRBV20-1, the J call TRBJ2-3; maybe TRBD2 (5 bases). Germline lookup yields CDR1 DFQATT and CDR2 SNEGSKA (reference sequence). This CDR3 region has 13 residues. The ends were cut back, 3 bases at V and 2 bases at J, with 9 bases in the middle. The CDR3 protein is CSASEGFTDTQYF. Written as DNA, the CDR3 is TGCAGTGCTAGCGAGGGCTTCACAGATACGCAGTATTTT.

This clonotype was seen a few times. The chain uses TRBV6-1 and TRBJ2-3; TRBD1 is a possible D gene (7 bases). CDR3 length: 15 residues. Germline V gene lookup returns CDR1 MNHNS and CDR2 SASEGT. Trimming pared 3 bases from V and 2 bases from J, leaving 12 bases between. The CDR3 nucleotides read TGTGCCAGCAGTGACGCGGGACAGTACACAGATACGCAGTATTTT. Translated: CASSDAGQYTDTQYF.